The T cell receptor beta chain described here comes from a study of type 1 and type 2 diabetes patients. The overall study: T cells were magnetically sorted from PBMCs as CD4+ or CD8+ subsets.

Trimming cost V 2 bases and J 3 bases; bases outside gene matches: 9. The CDR3 is made up of 16 amino acids. Germline assignment: CDR1 SEHNR and CDR2 FQNEAQ (reference sequence). Standard classification criteria confirmed type 1 or type 2 diabetes in all patients. Amplification started from genomic DNA. A primer set of 30 forward and 13 reverse primers amplified the CDR3. TCRdb re-called the multiplex PCR reads through MiXCR, storing one row per CDR3 protein. Among fewer than 300,000 distinct CDR3 sequences listed, roughly 48% were seen once. Findings and limits, study-wide: In type 2 diabetes, highly-expanded CD4+ clones took a median roughly 4% of reads. V and J gene usage correlated at roughly 0.97 between type 2 diabetes and control samples.

On this clonotype itself: Its antigen is not known.

V is TRBV7-9 and J is TRBJ2-7, with 8 bases lining up with TRBD2. The TCR originated in a man in his late teens or twenties with type 2 diabetes. Sequenced: peripheral blood mononuclear cells (PBMCs). The CDR3 DNA reads TGTGCCAGCAGCTTAACACTAGCGGAACTTAGCTACGAGCAGTACTTC. This gives the protein CASSLTLAELSYEQYF.